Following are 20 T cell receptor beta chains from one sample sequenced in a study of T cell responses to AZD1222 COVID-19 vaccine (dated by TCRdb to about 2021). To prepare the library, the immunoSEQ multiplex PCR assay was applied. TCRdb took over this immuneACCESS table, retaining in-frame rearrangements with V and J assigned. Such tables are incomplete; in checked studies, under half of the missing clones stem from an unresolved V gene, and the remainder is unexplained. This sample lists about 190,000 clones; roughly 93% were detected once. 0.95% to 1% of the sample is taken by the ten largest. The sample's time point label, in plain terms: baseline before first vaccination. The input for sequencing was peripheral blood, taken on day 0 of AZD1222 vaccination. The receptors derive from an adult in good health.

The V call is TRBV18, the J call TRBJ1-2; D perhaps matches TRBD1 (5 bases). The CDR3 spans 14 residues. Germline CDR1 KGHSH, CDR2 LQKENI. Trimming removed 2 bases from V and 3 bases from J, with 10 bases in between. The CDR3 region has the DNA TGTGCCAGCTCACCAGGGGCAGGTGACTATGGCTACACCTTC. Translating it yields CASSPGAGDYGYTF.

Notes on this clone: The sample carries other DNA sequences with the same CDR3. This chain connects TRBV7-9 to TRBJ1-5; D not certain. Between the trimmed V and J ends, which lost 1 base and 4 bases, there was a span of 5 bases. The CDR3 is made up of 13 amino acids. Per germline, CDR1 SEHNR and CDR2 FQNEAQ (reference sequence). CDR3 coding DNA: TGTGCCAGCAGCTTAGGTCCAAATCAGCCCCAGCATTTT. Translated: CASSLGPNQPQHF.

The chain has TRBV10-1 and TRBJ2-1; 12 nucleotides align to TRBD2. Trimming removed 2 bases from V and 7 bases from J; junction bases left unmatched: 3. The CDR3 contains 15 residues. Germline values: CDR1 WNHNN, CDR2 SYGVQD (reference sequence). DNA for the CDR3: TGCGCCAGCAGTGAGACTAGCGGGAGGAAAAATGAGCAGTTCTTC. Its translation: CASSETSGRKNEQFF.

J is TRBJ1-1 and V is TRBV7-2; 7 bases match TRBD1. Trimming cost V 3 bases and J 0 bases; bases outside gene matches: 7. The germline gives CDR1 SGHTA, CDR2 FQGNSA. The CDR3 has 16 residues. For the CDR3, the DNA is TGTGCCAGCAGCTTCCTGGGGGGACAGCTGAACACTGAAGCTTTCTTT. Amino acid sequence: CASSFLGGQLNTEAFF.

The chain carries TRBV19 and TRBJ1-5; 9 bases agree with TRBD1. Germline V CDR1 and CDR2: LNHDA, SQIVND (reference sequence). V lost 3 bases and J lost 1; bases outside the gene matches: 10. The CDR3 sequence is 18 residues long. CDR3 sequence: CASSILPGQGLSNQPQHF. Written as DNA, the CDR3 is TGTGCCAGTAGTATCCTCCCGGGACAGGGCCTGAGCAATCAGCCCCAGCATTTT.

CDR3 coding DNA: TGCGCCAGCAGCTTCGAGGGAGGCGTAACAGATACGCAGTATTTT. It specifies CASSFEGGVTDTQYF. V usage is TRBV5-1 and J usage is TRBJ2-3, with a weak D call TRBD2 (6 bases). The V and J ends lost 2 bases and 3 bases respectively, with 13 bases between them. In germline, CDR1 is SGHRS, CDR2 YFSETQ. The CDR3 has 15 residues.

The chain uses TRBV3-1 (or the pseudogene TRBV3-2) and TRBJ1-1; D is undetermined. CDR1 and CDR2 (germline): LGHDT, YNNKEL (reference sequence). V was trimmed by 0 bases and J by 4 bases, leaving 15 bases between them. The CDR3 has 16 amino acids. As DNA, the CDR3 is TGTGCCAGCAGCCAAGATCTCGGCAGAGAAACCACTGAAGCTTTCTTT. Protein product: CASSQDLGRETTEAFF.

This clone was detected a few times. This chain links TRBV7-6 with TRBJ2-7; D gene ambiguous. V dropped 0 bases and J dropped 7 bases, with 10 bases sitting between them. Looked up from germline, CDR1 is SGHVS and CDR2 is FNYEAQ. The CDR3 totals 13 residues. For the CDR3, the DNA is TGTGCCAGCAGCTTAGCGCTCGGGCGGGAGCAGTACTTC. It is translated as CASSLALGREQYF. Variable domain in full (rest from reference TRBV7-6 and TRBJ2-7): GAGVSQSPRYKVTKRGQDVALRCDPISGHVSLYWYRQALGQGPEFLTYFNYEAQQDKSGLPNDRFSAERPEGSISTLTIQRTEQRDSAMYRCASSLALGREQYFGPGTRLTVT.

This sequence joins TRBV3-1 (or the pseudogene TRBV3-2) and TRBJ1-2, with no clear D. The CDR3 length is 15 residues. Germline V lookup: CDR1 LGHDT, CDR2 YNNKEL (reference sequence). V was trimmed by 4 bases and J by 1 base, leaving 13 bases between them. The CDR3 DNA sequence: TGTGCCAGCAGCCCCCCCAGCCTGCATAACTATGGCTACACCTTC. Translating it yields CASSPPSLHNYGYTF.

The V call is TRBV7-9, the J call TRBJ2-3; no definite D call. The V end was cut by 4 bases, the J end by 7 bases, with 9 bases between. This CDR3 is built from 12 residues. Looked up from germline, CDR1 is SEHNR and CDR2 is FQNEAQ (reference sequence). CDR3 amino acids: CASSWGSNTQYF. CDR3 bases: TGTGCCAGCAGCTGGGGATCAAATACGCAGTATTTT.

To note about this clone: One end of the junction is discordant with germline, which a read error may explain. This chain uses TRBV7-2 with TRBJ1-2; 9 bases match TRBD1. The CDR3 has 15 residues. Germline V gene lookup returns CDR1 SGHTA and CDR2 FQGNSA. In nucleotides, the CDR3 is TGTGCCGGCAGGGGATGGGACAGGGACGGTTATGGCTACACCTTC. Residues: CAGRGWDRDGYGYTF.

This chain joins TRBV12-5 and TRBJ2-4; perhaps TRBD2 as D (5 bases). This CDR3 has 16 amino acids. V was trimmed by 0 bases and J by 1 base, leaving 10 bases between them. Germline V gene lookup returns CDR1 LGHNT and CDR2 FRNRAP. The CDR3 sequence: CASGLVLGVAKNIQYF. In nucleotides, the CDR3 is TGTGCTAGTGGTTTGGTACTCGGGGTGGCCAAAAACATTCAGTACTTC.

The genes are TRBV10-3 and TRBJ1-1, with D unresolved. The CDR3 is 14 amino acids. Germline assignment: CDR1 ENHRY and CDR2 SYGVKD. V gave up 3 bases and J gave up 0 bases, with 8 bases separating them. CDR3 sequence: CAISDNSMNTEAFF. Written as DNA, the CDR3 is TGTGCCATCAGTGATAACTCCATGAACACTGAAGCTTTCTTT.

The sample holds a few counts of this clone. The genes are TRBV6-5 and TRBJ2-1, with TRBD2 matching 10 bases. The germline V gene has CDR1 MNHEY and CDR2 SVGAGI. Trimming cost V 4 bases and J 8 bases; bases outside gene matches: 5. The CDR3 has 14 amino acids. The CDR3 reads CASSFVAGGYEQFF. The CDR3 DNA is TGTGCCAGCAGTTTCGTAGCGGGAGGCTATGAGCAGTTCTTC.

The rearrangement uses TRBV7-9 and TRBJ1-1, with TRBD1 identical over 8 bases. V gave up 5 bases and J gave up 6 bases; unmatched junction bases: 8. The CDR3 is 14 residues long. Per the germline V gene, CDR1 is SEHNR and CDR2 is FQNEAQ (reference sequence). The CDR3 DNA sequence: TGTGCCAGCAGCGGACAGGGACCCAACGCTGAAGCTTTCTTT. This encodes CASSGQGPNAEAFF.

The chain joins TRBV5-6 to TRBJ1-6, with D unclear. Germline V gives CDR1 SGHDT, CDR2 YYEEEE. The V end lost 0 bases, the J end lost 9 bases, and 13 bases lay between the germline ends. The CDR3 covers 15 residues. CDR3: CASSLGIQNASPLHF. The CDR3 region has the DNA TGTGCCAGCAGCTTGGGGATCCAGAACGCTTCACCCCTCCACTTT.

The CDR3 loop reads CASSLGQGAVHGYTF. DNA for the CDR3: TGTGCCAGCAGCCTGGGACAGGGGGCCGTACATGGCTACACCTTC. The chain is built from TRBV7-9 and TRBJ1-2, with 12 bases aligning to TRBD1. Germline CDR1 SEHNR, CDR2 FQNEAQ (reference sequence). Unmatched junction bases numbered 7, after V lost 5 bases and J lost 6 bases. The length of the CDR3 is 15 residues.

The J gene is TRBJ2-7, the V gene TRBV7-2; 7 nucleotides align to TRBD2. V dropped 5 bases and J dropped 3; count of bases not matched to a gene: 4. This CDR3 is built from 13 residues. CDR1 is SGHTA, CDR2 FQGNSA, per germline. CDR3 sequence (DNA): TGTGCCAGCAGCACTAGGACTAGCTACGAGCAGTACTTC. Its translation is CASSTRTSYEQYF.

The CDR3 DNA sequence: TGTGCCAGCAGTCCGGGACTAGCGGGAGTGTACAATGAGCAGTTCTTC. Translating it yields CASSPGLAGVYNEQFF. The chain is built from TRBV5-4 and TRBJ2-1; 14 bases align to TRBD2. Germline CDR1 SGHNT, CDR2 YYREEE (reference sequence). V dropped 5 bases and J dropped 4; count of bases not matched to a gene: 5. The CDR3 is 16 amino acids.

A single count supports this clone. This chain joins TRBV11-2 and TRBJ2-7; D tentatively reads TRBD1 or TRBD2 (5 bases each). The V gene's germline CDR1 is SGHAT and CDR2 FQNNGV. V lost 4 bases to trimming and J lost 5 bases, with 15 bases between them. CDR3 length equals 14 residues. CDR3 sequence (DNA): TGTGCCAGCAGCTCGATGGGGGTGATGAACGAGCAGTACTTC. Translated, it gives CASSSMGVMNEQYF.